The 11 T cell receptor beta chains in this list originate from one sample, sequenced in a study of blood T cell repertoires in COVID-19. Method: immunoSEQ multiplex PCR; TCRdb's copy keeps in-frame clones and lacks some. The repertoire holds some 150,000 clones, with 65% to 90% as singletons. Sequenced input: peripheral blood. These receptors were obtained from a woman in her fifties or sixties with COVID-19, enrolled during active disease.

Many counts were recorded for this clone. The J gene is TRBJ2-2, the V gene TRBV7-2; the match to TRBD1 covers 8 bases. This CDR3 is built from 14 residues. Unmatched junction bases numbered 4, after V lost 5 bases and J lost 5 bases. In germline, CDR1 is SGHTA, CDR2 FQGNSA. This CDR3 is CASSPDRETGELFF. The CDR3 nucleotides are TGTGCCAGCAGCCCGGACAGGGAGACCGGGGAGCTGTTTTTT.

The chain carries TRBV6-5 and TRBJ2-7; D is unresolved. CDR1 and CDR2 from the germline V gene are MNHEY and SVGAGI. The CDR3 extends over 13 amino acids. V lost 8 bases, J lost 0 bases, and 11 bases lay in between. CDR3 sequence: CASALELSYEQYV. CDR3 nucleotide sequence: TGTGCCAGCGCACTTGAACTCTCCTACGAGCAGTACGTC.

V gene TRBV5-4 combines with J gene TRBJ1-4; D is undetermined. CDR3 length: 15 residues. In germline, CDR1 is SGHNT, CDR2 YYREEE (reference sequence). The ends were cut back, 0 bases at V and 6 bases at J, with 12 bases in the middle. For the CDR3, the DNA is TGTGCCAGCAGCTTGGAGCCCTGGTTGGATGAAAAACTGTTTTTT. This sequence encodes CASSLEPWLDEKLFF.

This clone was counted a few times. The V call is TRBV7-3, the J call TRBJ1-3; D ambiguous. Germline V gene sequence: CDR1 SGHTA, CDR2 FQGTGA. Trimming removed 2 bases at V and 2 bases at J, with 10 bases between. CDR3 size: 15 residues. Here the CDR3 reads CASSLVAGPGNTIYF. Here the CDR3 DNA reads TGTGCCAGCAGCTTAGTGGCGGGCCCTGGAAACACCATATATTTT.

This clone appeared a few times. V is TRBV7-3 and J is TRBJ2-1, with 7 bases that match TRBD2. The CDR3 is made up of 20 amino acids. Germline-derived CDR1 and CDR2 are SGHTA and FQGTGA. Losses at the gene ends were 0 bases for V and 0 bases for J; bases not matched to a gene: 14. The CDR3 reads CASSLTGGTTLPSSYNEQFF. In nucleotides, the CDR3 is TGTGCCAGCAGCTTAACGGGGGGGACTACATTACCGAGCTCCTACAATGAGCAGTTCTTC.

The chain couples TRBV6-6 to TRBJ2-3; TRBD2 agrees at 14 bases. Per germline, CDR1 MNHNY and CDR2 SVGAGI (reference sequence). The junction had 12 bases not matched to a gene; V was cut back by 6 bases and J by 1 base. This CDR3 spans 19 amino acids. Here the CDR3 reads CASSSGTSGSRLGTDTQYF. CDR3 coding DNA: TGTGCCAGCAGCTCCGGGACTAGCGGGAGCCGTCTGGGCACAGATACGCAGTATTTT.

The chain employs TRBV7-2 and TRBJ1-3, with TRBD1 matching over 8 bases. The J segment lost 4 bases and the V segment lost 5 bases, leaving 10 bases of the junction unmatched. CDR1 is SGHTA, CDR2 FQGNSA, per germline. The CDR3 has 16 amino acids. This chain's CDR3 is CASSEDRALGGNTIYF. In DNA form, the CDR3 reads TGTGCCAGCAGCGAGGACAGGGCATTAGGAGGAAACACCATATATTTT.

This chain links TRBV30 with TRBJ1-6, with D uncertain. V lost 0 bases to trimming and J lost 7 bases, with 10 bases between them. CDR1 and CDR2 from the germline V gene are GTSNPN and SVGIG (reference sequence). The CDR3 is 14 amino acids. The CDR3 DNA is TGTGCCTGGAGTGTAAAGGGAGGGAATTCACCCCTCCACTTT. This sequence encodes CAWSVKGGNSPLHF.

The rearrangement uses TRBV4-1 and TRBJ1-2, with 7 bases identical to TRBD1. Germline assignment: CDR1 MGHRA and CDR2 YSYEKL. The length of the CDR3 is 14 residues. With 3 bases clipped from V and 5 bases from J, the junction kept 6 bases outside the gene matches. In nucleotides, the CDR3 is TGCGCCAGCAGCCACCTGGACAGGAGTTATGGCTACACCTTC. Translating it yields CASSHLDRSYGYTF.

The CDR3 region is CASSQVWRDNSPLHF. DNA for the CDR3: TGCGCCAGCAGCCAAGTGTGGCGGGATAATTCACCCCTCCACTTT. The chain has TRBV4-1 and TRBJ1-6, with D uncertain. There are 15 residues in the CDR3. Deletions cut 1 base from V and 5 bases from J, with 9 bases between. Germline V gene data show CDR1 as MGHRA and CDR2 as YSYEKL.

The chain uses TRBV5-4 and TRBJ2-4; D gene ambiguous. CDR1 is SGHNT and CDR2 is YYREEE in the germline V gene (reference sequence). Deletions cut 4 bases from V and 7 bases from J, with 9 bases between. The CDR3 consists of 12 residues. CDR3 sequence (DNA): TGTGCCAGCAGCCCTACCCCGAACATTCAGTACTTC. Its translation: CASSPTPNIQYF.